These T cell receptor beta chains were read from a single sample in a study of blood T cell repertoires in COVID-19. Sequencing was performed with immunoSEQ multiplex PCR; in TCRdb, only in-frame clones are kept and a portion is missing. The data show 250,000 to 300,000 clones, 80% to 90% seen once. The specimen was PBMCs or T cells enriched from blood (not recorded which). Receptors originate from a woman aged 50 to 60 who had recovered from COVID-19. Each CDR3 is given with its conserved first and last residue. The D gene is left open where the match is weak. Some rows mark clone size as missing; the rest say once, few, many or name a class of expanded clone.

J,D,size,length,V,CDR3,DNA
TRBJ2-7,TRBD2,NA,15,TRBV15,CATSRVRGVVNEQYF,TGTGCCACCAGCAGGGTCCGGGGGGTCGTCAACGAGCAGTACTTC
TRBJ2-7,TRBD1,NA,13,TRBV5-6,CASSRDRGGEQYF,TGTGCCAGCAGTCGTGACAGGGGAGGCGAGCAGTACTTC
TRBJ1-1,TRBD1,NA,16,TRBV29-1,CSVRAGQGNQNTEAFF,TGCAGCGTCCGGGCGGGACAGGGGAACCAGAACACTGAAGCTTTCTTT
TRBJ2-7,NA,NA,13,TRBV5-1,CASSLSSGYEQYF,TGCGCCAGCAGTTTGAGTTCCGGGTACGAGCAGTACTTC
TRBJ1-2,NA,NA,15,TRBV27,CASRTGGAGNYGYTF,TGTGCCAGCCGTACCGGAGGGGCTGGTAACTATGGCTACACCTTC
TRBJ2-7,NA,NA,11,TRBV11-2,CASSFRDEQYF,TGTGCCAGCAGCTTCAGGGACGAGCAGTACTTC
TRBJ1-2,NA,NA,13,TRBV7-6,CASSLAPGYGYTF,TGTGCCAGCAGCTTAGCGCCGGGCTATGGCTACACCTTC
TRBJ1-1,NA,NA,14,TRBV7-8,CASSRYSADTEAFF,TGTGCCAGCAGCCGGTACTCGGCGGACACTGAAGCTTTCTTT
TRBJ2-1,TRBD2,few,14,TRBV7-9,CASSQRGRHNEQFF,TGTGCCAGCAGCCAGCGGGGGCGGCACAATGAGCAGTTCTTC
TRBJ1-5,TRBD1,NA,15,TRBV19,CATTRGQGVGQPQHF,TGTGCCACCACACGGGGACAGGGGGTCGGGCAGCCCCAGCATTTT
TRBJ2-2,NA,NA,13,TRBV12-5,CASGLGDTGELFF,TGTGCTAGTGGTTTGGGAGACACCGGGGAGCTGTTTTTT
TRBJ1-1,NA,NA,13,TRBV3-1/TRBV3-2,CASSQGRIAEAFF,TGTGCCAGCAGCCAAGGTAGAATTGCTGAAGCTTTCTTT
TRBJ2-3,NA,NA,15,TRBV6-6,CASSYSLDSTDTQYF,TGTGCCAGCAGTTACTCGTTAGATAGCACAGATACGCAGTATTTT
TRBJ2-1,TRBD2,NA,15,TRBV9,CASSGSGSLYNEQFF,TGTGCCAGCAGCGGTAGCGGGAGTCTTTACAATGAGCAGTTCTTC
TRBJ2-7,NA,NA,15,TRBV27,CASKGLEFQSYEQYF,TGTGCCAGCAAAGGACTCGAGTTTCAATCCTACGAGCAGTACTTC
TRBJ1-2,TRBD1,NA,15,TRBV28,CASRIAGGDDYGYTF,TGTGCCAGCAGAATAGCAGGGGGCGACGACTATGGCTACACCTTC
TRBJ1-2,NA,NA,14,TRBV3-1/TRBV3-2,CASSSNAGRVGYTF,TGTGCCAGCAGTTCTAATGCAGGGAGGGTAGGCTACACCTTC
TRBJ1-2,NA,NA,13,TRBV28,CASTSNTNYGYTF,TGTGCCAGCACCTCGAACACTAACTATGGCTACACCTTC
TRBJ2-7,NA,NA,15,TRBV5-1,CASSLAGGVTYEQYF,TGCGCCAGCAGCTTGGCCGGGGGAGTCACCTACGAGCAGTACTTC